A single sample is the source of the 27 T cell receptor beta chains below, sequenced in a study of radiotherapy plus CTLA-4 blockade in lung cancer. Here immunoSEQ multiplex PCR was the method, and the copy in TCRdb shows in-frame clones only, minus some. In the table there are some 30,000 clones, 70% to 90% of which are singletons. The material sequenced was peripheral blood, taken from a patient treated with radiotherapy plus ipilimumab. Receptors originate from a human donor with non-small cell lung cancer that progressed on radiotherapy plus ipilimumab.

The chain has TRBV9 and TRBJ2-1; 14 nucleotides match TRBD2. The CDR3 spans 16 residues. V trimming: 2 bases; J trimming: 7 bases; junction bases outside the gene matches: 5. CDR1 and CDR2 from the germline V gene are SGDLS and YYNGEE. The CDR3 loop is CASSVQGLAGVNEQFF. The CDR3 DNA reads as TGTGCCAGCAGCGTCCAGGGACTAGCGGGGGTTAATGAGCAGTTCTTC.

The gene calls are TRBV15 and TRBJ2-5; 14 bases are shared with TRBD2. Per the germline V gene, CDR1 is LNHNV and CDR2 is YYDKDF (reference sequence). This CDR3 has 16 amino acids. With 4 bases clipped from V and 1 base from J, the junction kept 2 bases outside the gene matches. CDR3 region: CATSIGLAGGQETQYF. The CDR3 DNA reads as TGTGCCACCAGCATCGGACTAGCGGGGGGCCAAGAGACCCAGTACTTC.

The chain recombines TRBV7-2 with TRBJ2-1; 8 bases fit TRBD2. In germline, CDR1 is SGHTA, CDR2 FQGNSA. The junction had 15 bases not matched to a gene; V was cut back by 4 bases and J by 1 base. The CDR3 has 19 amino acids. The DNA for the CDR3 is TGTGCCAGCAGCTCCCCGGGGAGCGGGGGTAGGTTTTCCTACAATGAGCAGTTCTTC. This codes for CASSSPGSGGRFSYNEQFF.

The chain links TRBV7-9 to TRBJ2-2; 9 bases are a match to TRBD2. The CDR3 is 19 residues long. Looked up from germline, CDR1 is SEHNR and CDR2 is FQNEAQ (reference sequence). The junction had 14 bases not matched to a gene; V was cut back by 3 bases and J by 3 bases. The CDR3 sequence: CASSFSSGALQGDTGELFF. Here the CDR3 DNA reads TGTGCCAGCAGCTTTTCTAGCGGGGCCCTCCAAGGGGACACCGGGGAGCTGTTTTTT.

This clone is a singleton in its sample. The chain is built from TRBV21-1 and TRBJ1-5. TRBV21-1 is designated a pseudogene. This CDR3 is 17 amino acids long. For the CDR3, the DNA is TGTGCCAGCAGCAAAGGGGAGGGCGTCGGCCAGGGACAGCCCCAGCATTTT. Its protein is CASSKGEGVGQGQPQHF.

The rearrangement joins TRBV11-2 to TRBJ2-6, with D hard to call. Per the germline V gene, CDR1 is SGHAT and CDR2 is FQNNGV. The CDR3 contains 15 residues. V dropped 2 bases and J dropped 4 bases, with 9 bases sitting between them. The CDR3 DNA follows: TGTGCCAGCAGCTTACTAGGATCGGGGGCCAACGTCCTGACTTTC. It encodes CASSLLGSGANVLTF. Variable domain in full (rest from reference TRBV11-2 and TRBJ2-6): EAGVAQSPRYKIIEKRQSVAFWCNPISGHATLYWYQQILGQGPKLLIQFQNNGVVDDSQLPKDRFSAERLKGVDSTLKIQPAKLEDSAVYLCASSLLGSGANVLTFGAGSRLTVL.

The CDR3 region is CASSLEPPDTQYF. The CDR3 coding sequence is TGTGCCAGCAGCTTAGAGCCCCCAGATACGCAGTATTTT. The chain combines TRBV7-6 with TRBJ2-3; D not resolved. The CDR3 runs to 13 residues. Trimming stripped 1 base from V and 4 bases from J, with 6 bases between. Germline CDR1 reads SGHVS; CDR2 reads FNYEAQ.

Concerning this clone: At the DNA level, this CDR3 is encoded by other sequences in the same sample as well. For the CDR3, the DNA is TGTGCCAGCAGTTTATCTGGGACAGGGGGCTACGAGCAGTACTTC. Encoded protein: CASSLSGTGGYEQYF. V is TRBV27 and J is TRBJ2-7, with 11 positions matching TRBD1. Germline V gives CDR1 MNHEY, CDR2 SMNVEV (reference sequence). V shed 0 bases and J 3 bases; nucleotides not matched to a gene: 1. The CDR3 is made up of 15 amino acids.

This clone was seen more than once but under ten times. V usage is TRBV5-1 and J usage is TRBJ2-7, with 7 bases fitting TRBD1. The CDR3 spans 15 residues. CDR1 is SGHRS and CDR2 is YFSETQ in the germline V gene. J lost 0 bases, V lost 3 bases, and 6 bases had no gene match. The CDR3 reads CASSYPGGSSYEQYF. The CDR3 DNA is TGCGCCAGCAGCTACCCAGGGGGAAGCTCCTACGAGCAGTACTTC.

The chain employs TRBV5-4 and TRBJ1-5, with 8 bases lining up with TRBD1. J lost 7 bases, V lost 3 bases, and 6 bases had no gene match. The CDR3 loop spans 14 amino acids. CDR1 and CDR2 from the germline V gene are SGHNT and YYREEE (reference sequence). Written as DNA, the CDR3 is TGTGCCAGCAGCTCCGGACAGGGAGACCAGCCCCAGCATTTT. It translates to CASSSGQGDQPQHF.

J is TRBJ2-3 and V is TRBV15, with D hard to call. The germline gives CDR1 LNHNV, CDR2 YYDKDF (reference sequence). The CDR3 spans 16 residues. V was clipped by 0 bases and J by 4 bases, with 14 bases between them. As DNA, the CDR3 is TGTGCCACCAGCAGAGATCGTATGTGGCAACCAGATACGCAGTATTTT. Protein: CATSRDRMWQPDTQYF.

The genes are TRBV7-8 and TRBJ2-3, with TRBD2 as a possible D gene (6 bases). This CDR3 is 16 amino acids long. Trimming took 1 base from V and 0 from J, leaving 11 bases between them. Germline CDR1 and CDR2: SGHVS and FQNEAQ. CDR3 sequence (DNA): TGTGCCAGCAGCTTAGTGTGGGGGACTAGCACAGATACGCAGTATTTT. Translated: CASSLVWGTSTDTQYF.

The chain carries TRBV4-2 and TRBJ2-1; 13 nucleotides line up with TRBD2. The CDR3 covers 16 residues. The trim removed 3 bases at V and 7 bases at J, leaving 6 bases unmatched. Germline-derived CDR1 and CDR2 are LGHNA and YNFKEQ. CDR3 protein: CASSHTSGGAINEQFF. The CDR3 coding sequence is TGTGCCAGCAGCCATACTAGCGGGGGGGCGATAAATGAGCAGTTCTTC.

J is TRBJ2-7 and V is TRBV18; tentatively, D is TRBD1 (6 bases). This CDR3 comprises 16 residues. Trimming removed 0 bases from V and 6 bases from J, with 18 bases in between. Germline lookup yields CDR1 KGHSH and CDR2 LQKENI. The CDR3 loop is CASSPPSIQGSGEQYF. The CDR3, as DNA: TGTGCCAGCTCACCACCTAGTATCCAGGGGTCCGGCGAGCAGTACTTC. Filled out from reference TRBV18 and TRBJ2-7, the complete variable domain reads NAGVMQNPRHLVRRRGQEARLRCSPMKGHSHVYWYRQLPEEGLKFMVYLQKENIIDESGMPKERFSAEFPKEGPSILRIQQVVRGDSAAYFCASSPPSIQGSGEQYFGPGTRLTVT.

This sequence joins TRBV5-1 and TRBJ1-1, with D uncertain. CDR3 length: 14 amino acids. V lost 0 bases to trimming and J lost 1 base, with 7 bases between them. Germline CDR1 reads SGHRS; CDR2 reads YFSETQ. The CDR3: CASSLAQSNTEAFF. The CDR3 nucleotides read TGCGCCAGCAGCTTGGCTCAGTCGAACACTGAAGCTTTCTTT. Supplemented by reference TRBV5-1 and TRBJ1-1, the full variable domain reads KAGVTQTPRYLIKTRGQQVTLSCSPISGHRSVSWYQQTPGQGLQFLFEYFSETQRNKGNFPGRFSGRQFSNSRSEMNVSTLELGDSALYLCASSLAQSNTEAFFGQGTRLTVV.

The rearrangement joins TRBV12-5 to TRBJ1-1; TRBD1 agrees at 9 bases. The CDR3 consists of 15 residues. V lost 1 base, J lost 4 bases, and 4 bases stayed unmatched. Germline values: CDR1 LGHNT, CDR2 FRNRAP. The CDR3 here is CASGLGLTGGTEAFF. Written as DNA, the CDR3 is TGTGCTAGTGGTTTGGGCCTGACAGGGGGCACTGAAGCTTTCTTT.

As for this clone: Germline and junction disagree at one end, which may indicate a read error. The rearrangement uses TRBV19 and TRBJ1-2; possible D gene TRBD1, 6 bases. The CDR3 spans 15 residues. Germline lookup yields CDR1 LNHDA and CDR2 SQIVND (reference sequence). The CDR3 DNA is TGTGCCAGTAGTTTAGAACAGGGACCTAACTATGGCTACACCTTC. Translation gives CASSLEQGPNYGYTF.

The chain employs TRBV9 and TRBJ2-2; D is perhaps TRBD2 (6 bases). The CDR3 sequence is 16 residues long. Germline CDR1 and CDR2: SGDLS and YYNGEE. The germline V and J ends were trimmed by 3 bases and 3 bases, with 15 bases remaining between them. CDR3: CASSAGLGGDTGELFF. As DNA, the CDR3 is TGTGCCAGCAGCGCGGGACTCGGTGGGGACACCGGGGAGCTGTTTTTT.

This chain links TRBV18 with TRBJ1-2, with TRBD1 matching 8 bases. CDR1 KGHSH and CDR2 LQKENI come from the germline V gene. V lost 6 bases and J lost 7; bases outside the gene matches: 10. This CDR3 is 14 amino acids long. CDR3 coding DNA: TGTGCCAGCTCCCAAGAGACAGGGGCAGGTGGCTACACCTTC. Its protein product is CASSQETGAGGYTF.

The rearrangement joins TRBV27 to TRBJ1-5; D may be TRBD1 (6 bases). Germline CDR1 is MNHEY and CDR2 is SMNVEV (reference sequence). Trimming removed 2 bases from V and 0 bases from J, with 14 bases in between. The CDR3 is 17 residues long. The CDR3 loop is CASSLSAFRGSNQPQHF. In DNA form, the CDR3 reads TGTGCCAGCAGTTTAAGTGCTTTCAGGGGTAGCAATCAGCCCCAGCATTTT.

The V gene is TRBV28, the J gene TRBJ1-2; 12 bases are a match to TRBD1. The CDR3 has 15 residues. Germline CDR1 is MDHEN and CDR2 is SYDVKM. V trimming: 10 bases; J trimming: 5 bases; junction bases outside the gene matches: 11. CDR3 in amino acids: CATRSGTGGVYGYTF. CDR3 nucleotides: TGTGCCACTCGATCGGGGACAGGGGGCGTATATGGCTACACCTTC.

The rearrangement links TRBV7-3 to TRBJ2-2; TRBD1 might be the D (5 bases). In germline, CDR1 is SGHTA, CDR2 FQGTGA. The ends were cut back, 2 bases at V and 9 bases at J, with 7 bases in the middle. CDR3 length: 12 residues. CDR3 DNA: TGTGCCAGCAGCTTAGGGGCCAGGGAGCTGTTTTTT. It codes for CASSLGARELFF.

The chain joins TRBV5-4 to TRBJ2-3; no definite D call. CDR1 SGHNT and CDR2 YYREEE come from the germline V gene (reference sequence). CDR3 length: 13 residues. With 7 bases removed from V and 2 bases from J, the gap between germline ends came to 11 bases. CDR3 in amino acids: CASHTPPTDTQYF. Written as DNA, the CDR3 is TGTGCCAGCCACACCCCCCCCACAGATACGCAGTATTTT.

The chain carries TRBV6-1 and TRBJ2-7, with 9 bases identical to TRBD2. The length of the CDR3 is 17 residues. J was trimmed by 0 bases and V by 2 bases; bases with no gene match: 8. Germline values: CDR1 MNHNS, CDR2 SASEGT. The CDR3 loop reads CASSESGRGGPSYEQYF. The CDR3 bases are TGTGCCAGCAGTGAATCGGGGCGGGGGGGACCCTCCTACGAGCAGTACTTC.

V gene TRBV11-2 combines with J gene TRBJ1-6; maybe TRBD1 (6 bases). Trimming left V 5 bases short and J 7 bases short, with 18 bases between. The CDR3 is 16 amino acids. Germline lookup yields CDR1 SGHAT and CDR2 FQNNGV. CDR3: CASSVRGTGSNSPLHF. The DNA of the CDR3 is TGTGCCAGCAGCGTAAGAGGTACAGGGAGCAATTCACCCCTCCACTTT.

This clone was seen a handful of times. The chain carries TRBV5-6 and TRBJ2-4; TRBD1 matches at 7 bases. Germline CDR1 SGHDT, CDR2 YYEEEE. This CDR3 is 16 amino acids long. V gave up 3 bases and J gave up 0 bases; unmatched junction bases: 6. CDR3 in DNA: TGTGCCAGCAGCTCCGGGACAGCAGTAGCCAAAAACATTCAGTACTTC. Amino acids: CASSSGTAVAKNIQYF. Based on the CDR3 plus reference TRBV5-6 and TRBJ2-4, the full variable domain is DAGVTQSPTHLIKTRGQQVTLRCSPKSGHDTVSWYQQALGQGPQFIFQYYEEEERQRGNFPDRFSGHQFPNYSSELNVNALLLGDSALYLCASSSGTAVAKNIQYFGAGTRLSVL.

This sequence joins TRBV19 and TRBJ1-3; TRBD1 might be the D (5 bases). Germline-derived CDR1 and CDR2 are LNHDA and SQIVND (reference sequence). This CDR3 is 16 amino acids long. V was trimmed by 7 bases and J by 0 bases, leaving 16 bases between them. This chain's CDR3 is CASTRGLLSSGNTIYF. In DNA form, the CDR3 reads TGTGCCAGTACTAGGGGACTGCTGAGCTCTGGAAACACCATATATTTT.